The subject of this entry is one T cell receptor (beta chain). Antigen unknown. The source of the sample is a study of CD8 T cells in Susac syndrome. Notes on the study in general: TCR sequencing and HLA analysis covered a relatively small number of individuals.

The CDR3 is 14 amino acids. Trimming took 1 base from V and 1 from J, leaving 6 bases between them. Random-hexamer reverse transcription was applied to roughly 0.5 to 1 ug RNA. TCRdb redid the calling of the immunoSEQ multiplex PCR reads with MiXCR, one entry per CDR3 protein. The sample lists over 350,000 distinct CDR3 sequences, approximately 85% occurring once. The genes are TRBV12-3 or TRBV12-4 and TRBJ2-3; unclear D gene. Sequenced sample: CD8+ T cells from PBMCs. This clonotype was obtained from a human donor with multiple sclerosis. In DNA, the CDR3 is TGTGCCAGCAGTTTAGTGCAGCGCACAGATACGCAGTATTTT. Amino acids: CASSLVQRTDTQYF.